This TCR beta chain was recorded in a study of T-cell reconstitution after alpha-beta-depleted transplantation in children. In its sample, this clonotype was seen a few times. CDR1 MNHNS and CDR2 SASEGT come from the germline V gene. This CDR3 is 13 amino acids long. The germline V and J ends were trimmed by 5 bases and 8 bases, with 13 bases remaining between them. During its preparation, the TCRbeta library received unique molecular identifiers. TCRdb re-derived calls from the PCR reads in MiXCR, one entry per CDR3 protein. The sample holds about 980,000 distinct CDR3 sequences, around 30% seen once.

J is TRBJ2-1 and V is TRBV6-1; D is undetermined. Sample: PBMCs, mostly from graft donor cells, taken 360 days after TCRalphabeta/CD19-depleted stem cell transplant. The TCR sequence derives from a boy in the first two years of life who had a stem cell transplant for SCID, so the T cells may come from the graft donor. The CDR3 DNA follows: TGTGCCAGCAGTAGGAAGTTTTTCGATGAGCAGTTCTTC. It encodes CASSRKFFDEQFF.